This T cell receptor beta chain was identified during a study of blood T cell repertoires in COVID-19. In the study overall: Samples representing acute and convalescent COVID-19 were sourced from the United States, Italy and Spain.

The germline gives CDR1 SGHRS, CDR2 YFSETQ. The V gene end was trimmed by 0 bases and the J gene end by 4 bases; junction bases not matched to a gene: 7. The CDR3 contains 16 residues. Ages ranged from roughly 18 to 100 years, with residence in about two dozen US areas. Cohort placement rested on clinical history that participants reported themselves. How the authors handled the data: Scientists estimated how many nucleated cells there were by amplifying reference gene primers. Repertoires were generated with immunoSEQ multiplex PCR, while TCRdb's copy carries only in-frame clones and drops some. Clone size and V and J calls were adopted from that table, with D and trimming inferred from the DNA. The table has about 200,000 clones, under 90% seen once; the top ten hold around 3.7%.

The clonotype comes from a woman under 40 with acute COVID-19. The specimen was PBMCs or T cells enriched from blood (not recorded which). V is TRBV5-1 and J is TRBJ1-5; 7 bases align to TRBD1. The CDR3 DNA is TGCGCCAGCAGCTTGGAAGGGGGCCTGGGGAATCAGCCCCAGCATTTT. Translating it yields CASSLEGGLGNQPQHF.